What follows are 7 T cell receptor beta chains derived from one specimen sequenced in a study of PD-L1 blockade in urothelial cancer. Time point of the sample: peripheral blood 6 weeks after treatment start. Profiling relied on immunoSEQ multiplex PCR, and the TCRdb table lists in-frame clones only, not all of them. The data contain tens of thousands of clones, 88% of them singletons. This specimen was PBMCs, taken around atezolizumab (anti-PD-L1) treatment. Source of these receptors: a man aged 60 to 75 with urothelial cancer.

The CDR3 DNA follows: TGTGCCAGCAGCCCGGAGATAGCGGGAGGTAATGAGCAGTTCTTC. It translates to CASSPEIAGGNEQFF. The chain combines TRBV5-6 with TRBJ2-1, with 10 bases that match TRBD2. The CDR3 totals 15 residues. Germline assignment: CDR1 SGHDT and CDR2 YYEEEE. Trimming cost V 4 bases and J 7 bases; bases outside gene matches: 8. Complete variable domain (other parts from reference TRBV5-6 and TRBJ2-1): DAGVTQSPTHLIKTRGQQVTLRCSPKSGHDTVSWYQQALGQGPQFIFQYYEEEERQRGNFPDRFSGHQFPNYSSELNVNALLLGDSALYLCASSPEIAGGNEQFFGPGTRLTVL.

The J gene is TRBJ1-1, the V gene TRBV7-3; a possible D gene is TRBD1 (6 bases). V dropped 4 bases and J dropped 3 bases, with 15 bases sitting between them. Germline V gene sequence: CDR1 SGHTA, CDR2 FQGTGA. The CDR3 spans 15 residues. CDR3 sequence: CASSSYGGADTEAFF. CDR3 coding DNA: TGTGCCAGCAGCTCTTATGGGGGCGCGGACACTGAAGCTTTCTTT.

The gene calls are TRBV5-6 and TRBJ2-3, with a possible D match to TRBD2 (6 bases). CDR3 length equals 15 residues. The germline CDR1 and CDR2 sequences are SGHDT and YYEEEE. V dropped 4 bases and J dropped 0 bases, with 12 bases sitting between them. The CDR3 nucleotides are TGTGCCAGCAGCCCGGGGACTGCTAGCACAGATACGCAGTATTTT. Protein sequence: CASSPGTASTDTQYF. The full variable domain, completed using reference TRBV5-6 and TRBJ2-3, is DAGVTQSPTHLIKTRGQQVTLRCSPKSGHDTVSWYQQALGQGPQFIFQYYEEEERQRGNFPDRFSGHQFPNYSSELNVNALLLGDSALYLCASSPGTASTDTQYFGPGTRLTVL.

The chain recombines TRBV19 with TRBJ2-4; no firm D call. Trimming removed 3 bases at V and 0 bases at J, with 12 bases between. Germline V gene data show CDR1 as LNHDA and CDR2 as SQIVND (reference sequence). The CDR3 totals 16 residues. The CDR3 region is CASSMFGYLAKNIQYF. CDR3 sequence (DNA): TGTGCCAGTAGTATGTTCGGTTATCTAGCCAAAAACATTCAGTACTTC. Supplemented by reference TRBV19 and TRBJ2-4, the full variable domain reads DGGITQSPKYLFRKEGQNVTLSCEQNLNHDAMYWYRQDPGQGLRLIYYSQIVNDFQKGDIAEGYSVSREKKESFPLTVTSAQKNPTAFYLCASSMFGYLAKNIQYFGAGTRLSVL.

The DNA of the CDR3 is TGTGCCAGCAGCTTCAACAGGGGGCTCTACAATGAGCAGTTCTTC. It encodes CASSFNRGLYNEQFF. The chain is built from TRBV11-2 and TRBJ2-1, with 9 nucleotides matching TRBD1. There are 15 residues in the CDR3. The V gene end was trimmed by 3 bases and the J gene end by 3 bases; junction bases not matched to a gene: 3. Germline CDR1 is SGHAT and CDR2 is FQNNGV.

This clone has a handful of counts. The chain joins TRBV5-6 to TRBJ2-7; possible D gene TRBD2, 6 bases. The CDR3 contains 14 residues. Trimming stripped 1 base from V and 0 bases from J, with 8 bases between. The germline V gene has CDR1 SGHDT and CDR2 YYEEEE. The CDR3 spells CASSLLGGSYEQYF. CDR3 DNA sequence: TGTGCCAGCAGCTTGTTGGGGGGCTCCTACGAGCAGTACTTC.

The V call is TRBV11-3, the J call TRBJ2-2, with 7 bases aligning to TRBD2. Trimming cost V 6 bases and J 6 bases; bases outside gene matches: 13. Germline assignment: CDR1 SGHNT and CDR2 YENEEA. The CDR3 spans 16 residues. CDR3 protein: CASSSKGGGPSGELFF. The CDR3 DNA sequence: TGTGCCAGCAGTTCAAAGGGCGGGGGTCCGTCCGGGGAGCTGTTTTTT.